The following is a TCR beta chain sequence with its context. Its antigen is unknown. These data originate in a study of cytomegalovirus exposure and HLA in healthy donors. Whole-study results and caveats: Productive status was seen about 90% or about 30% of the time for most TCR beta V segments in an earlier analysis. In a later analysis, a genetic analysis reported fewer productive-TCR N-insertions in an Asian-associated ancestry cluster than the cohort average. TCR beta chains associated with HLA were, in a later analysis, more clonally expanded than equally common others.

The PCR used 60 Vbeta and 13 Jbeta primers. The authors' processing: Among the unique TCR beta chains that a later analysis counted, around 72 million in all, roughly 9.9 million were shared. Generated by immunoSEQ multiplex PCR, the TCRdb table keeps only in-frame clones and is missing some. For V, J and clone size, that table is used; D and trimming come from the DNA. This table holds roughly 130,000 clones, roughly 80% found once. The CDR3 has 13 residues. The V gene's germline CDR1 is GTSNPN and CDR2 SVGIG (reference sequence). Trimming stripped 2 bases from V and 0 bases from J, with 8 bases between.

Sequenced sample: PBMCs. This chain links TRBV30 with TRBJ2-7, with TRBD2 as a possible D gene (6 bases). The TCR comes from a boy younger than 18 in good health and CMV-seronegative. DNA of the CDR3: TGTGCCTGGAGTTGGGACTCCTCCTACGAGCAGTACTTC. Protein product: CAWSWDSSYEQYF.